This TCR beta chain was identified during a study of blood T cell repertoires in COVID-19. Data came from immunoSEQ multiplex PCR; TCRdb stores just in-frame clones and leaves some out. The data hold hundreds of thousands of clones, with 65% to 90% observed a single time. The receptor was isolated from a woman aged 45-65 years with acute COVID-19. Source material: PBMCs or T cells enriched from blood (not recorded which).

The CDR3 DNA follows: TGTGCCAGCAGTGAAGGACAGGCCTACAATGAGCAGTTCTTC. This translates into CASSEGQAYNEQFF. V and J are TRBV6-1 and TRBJ2-1, with D possibly TRBD1 on 6 matching bases. CDR3 length: 14 amino acids. Trimming took off 1 base at V and 2 bases at J, with 6 bases between the two ends. Germline V gene data show CDR1 as MNHNS and CDR2 as SASEGT.